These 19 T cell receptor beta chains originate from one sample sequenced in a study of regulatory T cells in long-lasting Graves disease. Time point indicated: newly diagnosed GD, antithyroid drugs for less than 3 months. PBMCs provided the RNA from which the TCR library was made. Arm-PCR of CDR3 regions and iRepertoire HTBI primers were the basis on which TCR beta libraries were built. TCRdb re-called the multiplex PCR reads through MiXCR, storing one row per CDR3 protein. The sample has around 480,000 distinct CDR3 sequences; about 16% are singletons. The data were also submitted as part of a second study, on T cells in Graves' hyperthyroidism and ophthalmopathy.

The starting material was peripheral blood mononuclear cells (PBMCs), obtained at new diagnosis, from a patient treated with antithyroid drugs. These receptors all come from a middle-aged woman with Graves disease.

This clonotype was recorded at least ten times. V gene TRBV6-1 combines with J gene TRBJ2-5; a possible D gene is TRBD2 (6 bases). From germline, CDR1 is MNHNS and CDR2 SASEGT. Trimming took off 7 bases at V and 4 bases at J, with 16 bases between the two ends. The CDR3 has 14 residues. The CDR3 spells CASTLRKEGETQYF. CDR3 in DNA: TGTGCCAGCACCTTGCGGAAGGAGGGAGAGACCCAGTACTTC.

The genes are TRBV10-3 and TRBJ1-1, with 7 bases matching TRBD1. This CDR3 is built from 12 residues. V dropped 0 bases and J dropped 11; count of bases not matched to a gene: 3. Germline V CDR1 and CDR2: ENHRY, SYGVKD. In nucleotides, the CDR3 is TGTGCCATCAGTGAGTCGGGGGGACAGGCTTTCTTT. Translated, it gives CAISESGGQAFF.

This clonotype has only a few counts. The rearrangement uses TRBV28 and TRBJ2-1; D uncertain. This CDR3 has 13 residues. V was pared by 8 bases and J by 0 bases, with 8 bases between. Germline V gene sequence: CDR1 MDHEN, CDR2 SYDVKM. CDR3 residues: CASDRSSYNEQFF. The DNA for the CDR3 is TGTGCCAGCGACCGGAGCTCCTACAATGAGCAGTTCTTC.

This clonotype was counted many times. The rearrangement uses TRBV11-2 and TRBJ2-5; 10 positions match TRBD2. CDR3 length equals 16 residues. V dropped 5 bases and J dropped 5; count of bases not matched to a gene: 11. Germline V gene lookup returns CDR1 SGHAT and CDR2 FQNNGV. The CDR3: CASSRAAGGKWETQYF. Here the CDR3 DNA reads TGTGCCAGCAGCCGTGCAGCGGGGGGGAAGTGGGAGACCCAGTACTTC.

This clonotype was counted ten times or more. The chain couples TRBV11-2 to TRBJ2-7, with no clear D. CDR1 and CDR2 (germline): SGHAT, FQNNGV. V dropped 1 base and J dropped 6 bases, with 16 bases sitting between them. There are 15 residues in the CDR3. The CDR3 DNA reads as TGTGCCAGCAGCTTAGGAAACACTGGGCCGGCCGAGCAGTACTTC. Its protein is CASSLGNTGPAEQYF.

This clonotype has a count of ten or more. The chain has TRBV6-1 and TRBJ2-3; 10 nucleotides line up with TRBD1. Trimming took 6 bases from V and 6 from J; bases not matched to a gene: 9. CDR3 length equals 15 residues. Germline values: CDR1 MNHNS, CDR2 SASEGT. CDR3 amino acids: CASSPPTGGSDTQYF. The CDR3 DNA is TGTGCCAGCAGCCCCCCGACAGGGGGCAGCGATACGCAGTATTTT.

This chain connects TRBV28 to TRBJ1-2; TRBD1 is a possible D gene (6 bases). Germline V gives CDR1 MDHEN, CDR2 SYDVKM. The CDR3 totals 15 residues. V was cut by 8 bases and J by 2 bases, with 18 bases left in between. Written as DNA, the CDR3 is TGTGCCAGCGGCCTGGGGGGGGGCGGGAACTATGGCTACACCTTC. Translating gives CASGLGGGGNYGYTF.

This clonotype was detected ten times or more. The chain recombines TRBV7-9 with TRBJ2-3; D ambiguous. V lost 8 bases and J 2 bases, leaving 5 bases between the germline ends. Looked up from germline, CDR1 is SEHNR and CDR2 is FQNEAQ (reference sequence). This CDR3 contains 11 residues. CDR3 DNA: TGTGCCAGCGGATTCACAGATACGCAGTATTTT. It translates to CASGFTDTQYF.

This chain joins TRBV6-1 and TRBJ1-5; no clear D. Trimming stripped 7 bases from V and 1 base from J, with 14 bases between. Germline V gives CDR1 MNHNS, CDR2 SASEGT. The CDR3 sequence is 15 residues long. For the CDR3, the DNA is TGTGCCAGCACCCTAGGATTTGGGAGCAATCAGCCCCAGCATTTT. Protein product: CASTLGFGSNQPQHF.

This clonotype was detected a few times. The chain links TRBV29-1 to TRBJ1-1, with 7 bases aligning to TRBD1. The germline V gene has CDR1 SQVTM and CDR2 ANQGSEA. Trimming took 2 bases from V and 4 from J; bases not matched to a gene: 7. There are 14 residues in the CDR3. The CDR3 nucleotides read TGCAGCGTTGAAACAGGGGATGGTAGCACTGAAGCTTTCTTT. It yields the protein CSVETGDGSTEAFF.

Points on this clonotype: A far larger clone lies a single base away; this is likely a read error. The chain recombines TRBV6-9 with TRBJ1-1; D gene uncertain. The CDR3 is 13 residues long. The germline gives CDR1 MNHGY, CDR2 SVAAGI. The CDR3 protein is CASNYGTNTEASF. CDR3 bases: TGTGCCAGCAATTACGGTACGAACACTGAAGCTTCCTTT.

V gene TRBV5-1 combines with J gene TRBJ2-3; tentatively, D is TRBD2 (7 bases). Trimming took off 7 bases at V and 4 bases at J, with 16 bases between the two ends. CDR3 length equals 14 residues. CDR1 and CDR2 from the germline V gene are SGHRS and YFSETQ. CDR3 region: CASRAGAGADTQYF. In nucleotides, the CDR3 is TGCGCCAGCCGGGCGGGGGCTGGTGCAGATACGCAGTATTTT.

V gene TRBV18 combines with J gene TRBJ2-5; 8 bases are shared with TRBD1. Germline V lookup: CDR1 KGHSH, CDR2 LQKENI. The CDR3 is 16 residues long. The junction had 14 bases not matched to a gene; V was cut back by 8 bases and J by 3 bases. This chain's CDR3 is CASTPRGPDTKETQYF. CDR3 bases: TGTGCCAGCACCCCCAGGGGGCCAGATACCAAAGAGACCCAGTACTTC.

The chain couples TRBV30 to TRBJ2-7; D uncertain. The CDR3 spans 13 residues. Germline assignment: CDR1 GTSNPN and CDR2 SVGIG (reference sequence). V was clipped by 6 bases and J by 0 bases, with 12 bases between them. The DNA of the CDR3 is TGTGCCTGCCAGCTTAATATCTCCTACGAGCAGTACTTC. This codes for CACQLNISYEQYF.

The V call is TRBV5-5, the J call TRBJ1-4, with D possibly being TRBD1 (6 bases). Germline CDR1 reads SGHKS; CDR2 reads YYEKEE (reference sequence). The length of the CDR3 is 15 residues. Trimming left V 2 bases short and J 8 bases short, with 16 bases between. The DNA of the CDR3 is TGTGCCAGCAGCTTAGTTTGGGGGGCAGAGGAAAAACTGTTTTTT. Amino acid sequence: CASSLVWGAEEKLFF.

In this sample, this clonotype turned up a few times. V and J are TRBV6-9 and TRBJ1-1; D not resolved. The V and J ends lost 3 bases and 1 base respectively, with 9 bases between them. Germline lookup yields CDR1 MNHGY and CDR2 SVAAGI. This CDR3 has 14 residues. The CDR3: CASSYDWGNTEAFF. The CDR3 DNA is TGTGCCAGCAGTTACGATTGGGGGAACACTGAAGCTTTCTTT.

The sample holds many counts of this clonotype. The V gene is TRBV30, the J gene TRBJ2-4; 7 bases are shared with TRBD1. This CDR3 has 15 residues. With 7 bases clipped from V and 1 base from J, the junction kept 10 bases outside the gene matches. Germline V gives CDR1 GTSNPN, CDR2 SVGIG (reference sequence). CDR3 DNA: TGTGCCTCACGGACAGGCGGTATGGCCAAAAACATTCAGTACTTC. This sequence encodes CASRTGGMAKNIQYF.

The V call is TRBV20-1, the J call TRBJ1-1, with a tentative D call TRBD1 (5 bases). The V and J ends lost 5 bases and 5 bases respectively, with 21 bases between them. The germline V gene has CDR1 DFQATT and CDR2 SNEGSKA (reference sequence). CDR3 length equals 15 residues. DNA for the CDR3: TGCAGTGCTCCCCCGGGAACCCAGGGAGGGACTGAAGCTTTCTTT. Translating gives CSAPPGTQGGTEAFF.

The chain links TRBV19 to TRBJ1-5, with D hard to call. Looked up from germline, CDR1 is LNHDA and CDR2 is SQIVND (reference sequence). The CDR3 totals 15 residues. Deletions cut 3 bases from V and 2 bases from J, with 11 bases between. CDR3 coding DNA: TGTGCCAGTAGTATTAGCAGGTCCGGCAATCAGCCCCAGCATTTT. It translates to CASSISRSGNQPQHF.